The TCR beta chain described here comes from a study of OX40 agonist ivuxolimab in advanced cancers. The CDR3 runs 15 residues. V shed 1 base, J shed 0 bases, and the junction held 0 bases outside the gene matches. Germline-derived CDR1 and CDR2 are SGHAT and FQNNGV. TCRdb keeps only in-frame clones here, not all; method: immunoSEQ multiplex PCR. The table includes 50,000 to 75,000 clones, 85% to 90% detected once. The sequenced sample was CD4+ or CD8+ T cells sorted from blood, obtained in a trial of the OX40 agonist ivuxolimab. This clonotype was sampled from an adult with an advanced solid tumor such as melanoma, head and neck, liver or kidney cancer. V and J are TRBV11-2 and TRBJ2-5; 9 bases agree with TRBD1. CDR3 sequence (DNA): TGTGCCAGCAGCTTAGGACAGGGGGACCAAGAGACCCAGTACTTC. Amino acid sequence: CASSLGQGDQETQYF.